This T cell receptor (beta chain) was profiled in a study of CD8+CD57+ T cells in acquired aplastic anemia. Profiles of TCR beta VDJ and CDR3 were generated from a genomic DNA template. Each CDR3 protein gets one entry after TCRdb re-called the reads with MiXCR. The sample carries 250,000 to 300,000 distinct CDR3 sequences, 45% to 70% recorded once. This clonotype has just a few counts. Its antigen is unknown. An end of the junction does not agree with germline; a read error may underlie this. CDR3 size: 13 residues. Germline V gene data show CDR1 as GTSNPN and CDR2 as SVGIG (reference sequence). Study-level points and caveats: There were some 27 CD8+ CDR3 sequences that occurred in both patients and controls.

The TCR was taken from a human donor with severe aplastic anemia or a healthy control (not recorded which). This chain links TRBV30 with TRBJ1-1; D is undetermined. The material sequenced was sorted CD4+, CD8+, or CD8+CD57+ T cells (not recorded which) from PBMCs. DNA for the CDR3: TGTGCCCGGAGTGTGGACGAGAACACTGAAGCTTTCTTT. Translated: CARSVDENTEAFF.